Described below is a single T cell receptor (beta chain) sequence and its context. Its antigen is still unknown. The sample comes from a study of shared clonotypes between healthy human individuals. The authors ran the assay at deep level. The authors split each subset's genomic DNA evenly across several immunoSEQ plates. The protocol was immunoSEQ multiplex PCR, while the TCRdb copy is restricted to in-frame clones and leaves out a portion. There are roughly 2.5 million clones in the sample; more than 80% occur only once, and over 0.12% lies in the top ten. Study-wide results and limits: Between a handful of donors, naive CD4 clonotypes were shared at a level of about 5%.

Sequencing used naive CD4+ T cells sorted from blood. Subset reported: CD45RA+ positively selected. This clonotype was sampled from a man between 18 and 35 years old in good health.

The CDR3: CASSRGQAGLEKLFF. CDR3 coding DNA: TGTGCCAGCAGCCGAGGACAGGCGGGCTTAGAAAAACTGTTTTTT. The chain couples TRBV7-9 to TRBJ1-4; 7 nucleotides match TRBD1. The germline V gene has CDR1 SEHNR and CDR2 FQNEAQ (reference sequence). Unmatched junction bases numbered 11, after V lost 5 bases and J lost 8 bases. CDR3 length: 15 amino acids.